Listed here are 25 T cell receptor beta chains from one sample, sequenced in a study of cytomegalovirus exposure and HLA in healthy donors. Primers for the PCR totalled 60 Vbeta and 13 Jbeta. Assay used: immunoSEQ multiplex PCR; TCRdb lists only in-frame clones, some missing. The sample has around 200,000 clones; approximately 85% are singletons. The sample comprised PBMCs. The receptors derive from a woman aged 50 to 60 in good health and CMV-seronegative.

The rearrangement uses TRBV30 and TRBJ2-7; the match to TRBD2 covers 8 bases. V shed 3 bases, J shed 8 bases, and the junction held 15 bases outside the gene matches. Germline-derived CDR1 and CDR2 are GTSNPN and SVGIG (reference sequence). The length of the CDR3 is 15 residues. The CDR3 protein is CAWSSLGTRESKQYF. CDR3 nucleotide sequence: TGTGCCTGGAGCTCTCTAGGGACTAGGGAGAGCAAGCAGTACTTC.

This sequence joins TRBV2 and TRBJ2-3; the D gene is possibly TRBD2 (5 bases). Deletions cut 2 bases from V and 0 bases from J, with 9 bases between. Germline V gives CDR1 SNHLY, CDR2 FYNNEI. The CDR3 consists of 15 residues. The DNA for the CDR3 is TGTGCCAGCAGTGAATCGGGGTTGAGCACAGATACGCAGTATTTT. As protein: CASSESGLSTDTQYF.

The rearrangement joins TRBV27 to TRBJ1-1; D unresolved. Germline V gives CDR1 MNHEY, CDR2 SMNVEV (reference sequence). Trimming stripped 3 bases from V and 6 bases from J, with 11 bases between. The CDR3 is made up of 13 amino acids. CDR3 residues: CASSFLGGAEAFF. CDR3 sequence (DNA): TGTGCCAGCAGTTTTCTCGGAGGCGCTGAAGCTTTCTTT.

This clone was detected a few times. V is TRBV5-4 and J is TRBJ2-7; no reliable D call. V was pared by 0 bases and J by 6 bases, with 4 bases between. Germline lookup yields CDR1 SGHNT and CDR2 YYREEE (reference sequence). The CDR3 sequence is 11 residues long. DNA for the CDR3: TGTGCCAGCAGCTTGGGGGCCGAGCAGTACTTC. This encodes CASSLGAEQYF.

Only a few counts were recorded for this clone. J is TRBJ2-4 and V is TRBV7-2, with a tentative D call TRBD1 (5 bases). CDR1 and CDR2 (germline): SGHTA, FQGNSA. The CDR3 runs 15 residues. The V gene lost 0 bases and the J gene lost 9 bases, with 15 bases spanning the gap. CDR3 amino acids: CASSLAQGPRGIQYF. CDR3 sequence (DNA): TGTGCCAGCAGCTTAGCGCAGGGCCCAAGGGGCATTCAGTACTTC.

The CDR3, as DNA: TGTGCCAGCAGCCCGGGGGACTACGAGCAGTACTTC. This codes for CASSPGDYEQYF. The chain has TRBV11-2 and TRBJ2-7; a possible D gene is TRBD2 (6 bases). This CDR3 contains 12 residues. Trimming took off 5 bases at V and 3 bases at J, with 8 bases between the two ends. From germline, CDR1 is SGHAT and CDR2 FQNNGV.

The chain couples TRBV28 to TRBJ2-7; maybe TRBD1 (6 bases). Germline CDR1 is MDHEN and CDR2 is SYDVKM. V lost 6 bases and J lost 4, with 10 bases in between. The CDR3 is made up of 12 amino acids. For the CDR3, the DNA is TGTGCCAGCAGGCAGGACAGTTACGAGCAGTACTTC. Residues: CASRQDSYEQYF.

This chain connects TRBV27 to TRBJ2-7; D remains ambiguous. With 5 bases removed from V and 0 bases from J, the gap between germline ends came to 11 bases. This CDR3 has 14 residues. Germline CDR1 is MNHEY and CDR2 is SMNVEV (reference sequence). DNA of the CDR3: TGTGCCAGCAGTGTAACAGAGAGCTCCTACGAGCAGTACTTC. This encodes CASSVTESSYEQYF.

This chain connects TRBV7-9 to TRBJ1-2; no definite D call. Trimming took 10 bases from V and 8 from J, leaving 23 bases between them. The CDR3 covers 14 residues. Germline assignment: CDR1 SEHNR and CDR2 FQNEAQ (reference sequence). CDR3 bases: TGTGCCACCCCCCCTGACGGGCCGAGAGGGGGCTACACCTTC. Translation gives CATPPDGPRGGYTF.

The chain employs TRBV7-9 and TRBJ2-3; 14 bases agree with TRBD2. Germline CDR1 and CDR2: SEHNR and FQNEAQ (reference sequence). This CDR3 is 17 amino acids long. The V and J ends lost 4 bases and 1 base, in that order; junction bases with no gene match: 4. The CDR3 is CASSSRLAGGGTDTQYF. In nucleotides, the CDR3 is TGTGCCAGCAGCTCGAGACTAGCGGGAGGGGGCACAGATACGCAGTATTTT.

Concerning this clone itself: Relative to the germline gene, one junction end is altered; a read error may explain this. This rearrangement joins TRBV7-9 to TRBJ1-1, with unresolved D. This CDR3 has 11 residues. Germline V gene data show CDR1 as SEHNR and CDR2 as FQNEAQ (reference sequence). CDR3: CSSSSYTEAFF. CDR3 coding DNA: TGTTCCAGCAGCTCCTACACTGAAGCTTTCTTT. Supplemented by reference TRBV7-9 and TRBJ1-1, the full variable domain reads DTGVSQNPRHKITKRGQNVTFRCDPISEHNRLYWYRQTLGQGPEFLTYFQNEAQLEKSRLLSDRFSAERPKGSFSTLEIQRTEQGDSAMYLCSSSSYTEAFFGQGTRLTVV.

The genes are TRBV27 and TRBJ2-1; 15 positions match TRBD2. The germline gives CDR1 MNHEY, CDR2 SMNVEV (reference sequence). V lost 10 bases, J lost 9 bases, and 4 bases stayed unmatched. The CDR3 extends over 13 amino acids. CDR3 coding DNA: TGTGCCACCGGGACTAGCGGGGGGTTTGAGCAGTTCTTC. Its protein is CATGTSGGFEQFF.

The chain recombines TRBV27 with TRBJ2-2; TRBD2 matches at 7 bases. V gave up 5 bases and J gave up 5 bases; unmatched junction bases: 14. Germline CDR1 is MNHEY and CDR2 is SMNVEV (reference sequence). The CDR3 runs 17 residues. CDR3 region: CASSLVGGGRGTGELFF. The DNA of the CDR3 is TGTGCCAGCAGTCTCGTGGGGGGGGGACGTGGAACCGGGGAGCTGTTTTTT.

The CDR3 here is CASSSDRGGNEQFF. The CDR3 DNA reads as TGTGCCAGCAGTTCGGACAGGGGCGGGAATGAGCAGTTCTTC. V is TRBV6-1 and J is TRBJ2-1; the match to TRBD1 covers 9 bases. Germline V gene data show CDR1 as MNHNS and CDR2 as SASEGT. The length of the CDR3 is 14 residues. The V segment lost 5 bases and the J segment 7 bases; nucleotides outside the gene matches: 6.

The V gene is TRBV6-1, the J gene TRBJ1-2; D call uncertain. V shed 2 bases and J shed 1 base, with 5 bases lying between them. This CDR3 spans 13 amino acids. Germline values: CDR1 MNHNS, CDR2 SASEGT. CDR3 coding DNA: TGTGCCAGCAGTGAACAGGATAACTATGGCTACACCTTC. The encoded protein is CASSEQDNYGYTF.

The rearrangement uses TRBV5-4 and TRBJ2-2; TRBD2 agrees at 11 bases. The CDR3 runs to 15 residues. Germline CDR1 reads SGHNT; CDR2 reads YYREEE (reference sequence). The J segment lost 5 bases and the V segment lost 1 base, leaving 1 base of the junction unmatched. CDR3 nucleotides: TGTGCCAGCAGCTTGACTAGCGGGAGAACCGGGGAGCTGTTTTTT. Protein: CASSLTSGRTGELFF.

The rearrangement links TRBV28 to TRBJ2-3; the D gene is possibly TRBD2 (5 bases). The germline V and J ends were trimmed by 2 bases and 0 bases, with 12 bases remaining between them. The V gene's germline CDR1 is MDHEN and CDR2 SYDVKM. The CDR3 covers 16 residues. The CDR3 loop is CASSLGSWTSTDTQYF. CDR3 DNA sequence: TGTGCCAGCAGTTTAGGGTCGTGGACTAGCACAGATACGCAGTATTTT.

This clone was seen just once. The CDR3 protein is CASSPLGRPDGYTF. The DNA for the CDR3 is TGTGCCAGCAGCCCGCTCGGCAGGCCAGATGGCTACACCTTC. This chain links TRBV7-2 with TRBJ1-2; D is ambiguous. Trimming took 5 bases from V and 6 from J, leaving 16 bases between them. The CDR3 has 14 amino acids. The germline V gene encodes CDR1 SGHTA and CDR2 FQGNSA.

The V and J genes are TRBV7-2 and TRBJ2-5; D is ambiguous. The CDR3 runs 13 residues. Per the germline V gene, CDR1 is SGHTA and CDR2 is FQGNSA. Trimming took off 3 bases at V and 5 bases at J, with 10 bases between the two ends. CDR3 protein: CASSFESRETQYF. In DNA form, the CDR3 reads TGTGCCAGCAGCTTTGAGTCACGGGAGACCCAGTACTTC.

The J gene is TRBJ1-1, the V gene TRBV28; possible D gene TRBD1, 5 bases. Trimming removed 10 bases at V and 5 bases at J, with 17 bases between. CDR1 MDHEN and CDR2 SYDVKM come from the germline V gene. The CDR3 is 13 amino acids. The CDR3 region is CATKGTGGTEAFF. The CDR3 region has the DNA TGTGCCACCAAAGGCACGGGGGGGACTGAAGCTTTCTTT.

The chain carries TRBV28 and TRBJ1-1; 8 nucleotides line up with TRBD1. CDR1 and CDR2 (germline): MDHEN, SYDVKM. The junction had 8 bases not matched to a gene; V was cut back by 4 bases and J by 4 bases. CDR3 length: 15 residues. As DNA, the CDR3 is TGTGCCAGCAGTTACAGGGGGGCGCGACGCACTGAAGCTTTCTTT. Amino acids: CASSYRGARRTEAFF.

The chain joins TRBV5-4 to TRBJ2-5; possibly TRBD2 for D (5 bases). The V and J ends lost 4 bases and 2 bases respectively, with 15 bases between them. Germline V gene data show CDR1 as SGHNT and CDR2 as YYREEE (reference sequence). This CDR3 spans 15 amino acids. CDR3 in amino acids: CASSPVISAQETQYF. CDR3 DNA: TGTGCCAGCAGCCCAGTCATTAGCGCTCAAGAGACCCAGTACTTC. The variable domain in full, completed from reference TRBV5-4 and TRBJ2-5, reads ETGVTQSPTHLIKTRGQQVTLRCSSQSGHNTVSWYQQALGQGPQFIFQYYREEENGRGNFPPRFSGLQFPNYSSELNVNALELDDSALYLCASSPVISAQETQYFGPGTRLLVL.

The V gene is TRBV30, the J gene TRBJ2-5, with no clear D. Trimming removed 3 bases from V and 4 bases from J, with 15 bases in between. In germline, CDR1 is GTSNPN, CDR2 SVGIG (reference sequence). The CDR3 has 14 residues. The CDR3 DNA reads TGTGCCTGGAGCGAGGAGTCTTTAGGAGAGACCCAGTACTTC. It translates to CAWSEESLGETQYF.

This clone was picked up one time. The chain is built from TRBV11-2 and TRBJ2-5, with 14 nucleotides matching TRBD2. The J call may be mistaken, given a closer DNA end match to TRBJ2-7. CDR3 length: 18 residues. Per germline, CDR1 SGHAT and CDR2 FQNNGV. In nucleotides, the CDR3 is TGTGCCAGCAGCTGGTCCCTAGGGACTAGCGGGAGCCTATACGAGCAGTACTTC. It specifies CASSWSLGTSGSLYEQYF.

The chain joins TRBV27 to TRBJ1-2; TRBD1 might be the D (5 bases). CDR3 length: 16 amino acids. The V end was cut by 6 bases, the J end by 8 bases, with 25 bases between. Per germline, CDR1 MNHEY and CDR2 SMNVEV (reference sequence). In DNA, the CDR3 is TGTGCCAGCAGCCCTCACGGGGGGAGGGACGCCGCGGGCTACACCTTC. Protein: CASSPHGGRDAAGYTF.